A selection of T cell receptor beta chains follows, all from one sample in a study of blood T cell repertoires in COVID-19. Assay used: immunoSEQ multiplex PCR; TCRdb lists only in-frame clones, some missing. Here the sample spans 200,000 to 300,000 clones, roughly 80% being singletons. The material sequenced was peripheral blood. These receptors came from a man aged 55 to 69 with acute or convalescent COVID-19. CDR3s include the opening cysteine and the closing phenylalanine or tryptophan. The D gene is left open where the match is weak. Clone size is stated in some rows and not others, as once, few, many or a class when expanded.

d_call	j_call	clone_size	v_call	cdr3_nt	cdr3_aa
-	TRBJ1-1	-	TRBV18	TGTGCCAGCTCACCACCGTTGAGGGAAACTGAAGCTTTCTTT	CASSPPLRETEAFF
TRBD1	TRBJ2-1	-	TRBV9	TGTGCCAGCAGCGTAGCCGGGACAGGAGACAATGAGCAGTTCTTC	CASSVAGTGDNEQFF
-	TRBJ1-1	-	TRBV28	TGTGCCAGCAGCTTAACAGGGCACACTGAAGCTTTCTTT	CASSLTGHTEAFF
-	TRBJ2-2	-	TRBV7-3	TGTGCCAGCGGCCCCGGGGGCACCGGGGAGCTGTTTTTT	CASGPGGTGELFF
-	TRBJ1-2	-	TRBV25-1	TGTGCCAGCAGTGAAGGCTCTAACTATGGCTACACCTTC	CASSEGSNYGYTF
TRBD1	TRBJ1-2	-	TRBV5-1	TGCGCCAGCAGCCTGACGGGACAGGCGTACTATGGCTACACCTTC	CASSLTGQAYYGYTF
-	TRBJ2-7	-	TRBV27	TGTGCCAGCAGTCCGGTGGGGTTCAGGGTCTACGAGCAGTACTTC	CASSPVGFRVYEQYF
-	TRBJ2-5	-	TRBV3-1/TRBV3-2	TGTGCCAGCAGCCAAGGATTGAAGGGGGCCCAGTACTTC	CASSQGLKGAQYF
-	TRBJ1-2	-	TRBV29-1	TGCAGCGTTGGAGAACCTGGGCCGGGCTACACCTTC	CSVGEPGPGYTF
TRBD1	TRBJ2-1	-	TRBV3-1/TRBV3-2	TGTGCCAGCAGCCGGCGAGGGGGCGATGAGCAGTTCTTC	CASSRRGGDEQFF
-	TRBJ1-1	-	TRBV5-1	TGCGCCAGCAGCTTCGACGGGATGAACACTGAAGCTTTCTTT	CASSFDGMNTEAFF
-	TRBJ1-6	-	TRBV7-9	TGTGCCAGCAGCCCACCGACACAGCAAAATAATTCACCCCTCCACTTT	CASSPPTQQNNSPLHF
TRBD1	TRBJ1-2	-	TRBV7-2	TGTGCCAGCAGCCCCCACCGGGACAGCTTCTTCTATGGCTACACCTTC	CASSPHRDSFFYGYTF
TRBD1	TRBJ1-2	-	TRBV9	TGTGCCAGCAGCGACGGGACAGGGTACGGCTACACCTTC	CASSDGTGYGYTF
TRBD1	TRBJ2-7	-	TRBV6-5	TGTGCCAGCAGTTACCAGGACAGGGGTTACGAGCAGTACTTC	CASSYQDRGYEQYF
TRBD1	TRBJ2-7	-	TRBV10-3	TGTGCCTCCAAGGGGCAGGGGGTATCGGCAGGCGAGCAGTACTTC	CASKGQGVSAGEQYF
TRBD1	TRBJ1-1	-	TRBV4-1	TGCGCCAGCAGCCAAGATCCAGGGGGTACCATGAACACTGAAGCTTTCTTT	CASSQDPGGTMNTEAFF
TRBD1	TRBJ1-5	-	TRBV7-2	TGTGCCAGCAGCCTTACAGGGGGGCGTCAGCCCCAGCATTTT	CASSLTGGRQPQHF
TRBD1	TRBJ1-1	-	TRBV2	TGTGCCAGCAGTGAAACACCGGGACAGGGGGATTCTTTCTTT	CASSETPGQGDSFF
-	TRBJ2-2	-	TRBV5-1	TGCGCCAGCAGCAGGGGGTCGCCCGGGGAGCTGTTTTTT	CASSRGSPGELFF
-	TRBJ2-3	-	TRBV18	TGTGCCAGCTCACCAAGCGGGTTGACAGATACGCAGTATTTT	CASSPSGLTDTQYF
TRBD1	TRBJ1-5	few	TRBV6-2/TRBV6-3	TGTGCCAGCAGTGACAGGGTTTATCAGCCCCAGCATTTT	CASSDRVYQPQHF
TRBD2	TRBJ2-7	once	TRBV6-5	TGTGCCAGCACCCTTAGCGGGGGGGCAACCTACGAGCAGTACTTC	CASTLSGGATYEQYF
-	TRBJ1-1	-	TRBV27	TGTGCCAGCAGTTCCCCCAAGGCAGGTGGGTCAGAAGCTTTCTTT	CASSSPKAGGSEAFF
-	TRBJ2-2	-	TRBV6-7	TGTGCCAGCAGGAATAGCGTGGGTTACACCGGGGAGCTGTTTTTT	CASRNSVGYTGELFF
-	TRBJ2-5	-	TRBV19	TGTGCCAGTAGTACCATCAACCGACACGAGACCCAGTACTTC	CASSTINRHETQYF
-	TRBJ2-5	-	TRBV7-3	TGTGCCAGCAGCCCCCACAGGGCTCGGGAGACCCAGTACTTC	CASSPHRARETQYF
-	TRBJ1-5	-	TRBV5-1	TGCGCCAGCAGCTTGGAAGGGGGAGAGATTCAGCCCCAGCATTTT	CASSLEGGEIQPQHF
-	TRBJ1-1	once	TRBV19	TGTGCCAGTAGTGAGAGCCCGAACACTGAAGCTTTCTTT	CASSESPNTEAFF
TRBD1	TRBJ2-2	-	TRBV18	TGTGCCAGCTCACCGACAGGGGCGACCCTGAACACCGGGGAGCTGTTTTTT	CASSPTGATLNTGELFF
TRBD1	TRBJ2-5	-	TRBV3-1/TRBV3-2	TGTGCCAGCAGCCAACAAGATGGGACAGGGTTACAAGAGACCCAGTACTTC	CASSQQDGTGLQETQYF
-	TRBJ1-3	few	TRBV7-9	TGTGCCAGCAGCTTCCCCCTCGGGGCTGGAAACACCATATATTTT	CASSFPLGAGNTIYF
TRBD2	TRBJ2-2	-	TRBV19	TGTGCCAGTAGTATCGGGCGGGAGACCGGGGAGCTGTTTTTT	CASSIGRETGELFF
-	TRBJ2-2	few	TRBV4-3	TGCGCCAGCAGCCAAGGGGTAGGGGCTTTGACCGGGGAGCTGTTTTTT	CASSQGVGALTGELFF
-	TRBJ2-7	-	TRBV10-3	TGTGCCATCAGTGAGCCGCTCCCCAGCGAGCAGTACTTC	CAISEPLPSEQYF
-	TRBJ2-6	-	TRBV29-1	TGCAGCGTGGCACAGGGCACTGGGGCCAACGTCCTGACTTTC	CSVAQGTGANVLTF
TRBD2	TRBJ2-7	-	TRBV4-3	TGCGCCAGCAGCCAGGGACTAGCGGAAACTGGGAGCTCCTACGAGCAGTACTTC	CASSQGLAETGSSYEQYF
TRBD1	TRBJ2-3	-	TRBV9	TGTGCCAGCAGCGGAGATGGACAGGGACCAGATACGCAGTATTTT	CASSGDGQGPDTQYF
TRBD1	TRBJ2-7	-	TRBV7-2	TGTGCCAGCACCCCGGGACAGGGGTTCTCCTACGAGCAGTACTTC	CASTPGQGFSYEQYF
-	TRBJ2-2	few	TRBV19	TGTGCCAGTAGCCTGGGAGGACCTAACACCGGGGAGCTGTTTTTT	CASSLGGPNTGELFF
TRBD1	TRBJ1-4	-	TRBV27	TGTGCCAGCAGTGCCCCCGGGACAGGGTCGCAAAAACTGTTTTTT	CASSAPGTGSQKLFF
TRBD1	TRBJ1-1	-	TRBV19	TGTGCCAGTAGTACCCAGGGGGGGAACACTGAAGCTTTCTTT	CASSTQGGNTEAFF
-	TRBJ2-2	-	TRBV19	TGTGCCAGTACGAGGCATGCCGGGGAGCTGTTTTTT	CASTRHAGELFF
TRBD1	TRBJ2-5	-	TRBV10-1	TGCGCCAGCAGTGAGCAAAGGACAGGGCGGCAAGAGACCCAGTACTTC	CASSEQRTGRQETQYF
TRBD1	TRBJ1-3	-	TRBV10-3	TGTGCCATCAGCCATGACAGGGGAGGCTCTGGAAACACCATATATTTT	CAISHDRGGSGNTIYF
-	TRBJ2-2	-	TRBV5-8	TGTGCCAGCAGCCGAACAGGGTACGACACCGGGGAGCTGTTTTTT	CASSRTGYDTGELFF
TRBD1	TRBJ1-4	-	TRBV5-5	TGTGCCAGCGCCTCCGCCCCGGGACAGCCTAATGAAAAACTGTTTTTT	CASASAPGQPNEKLFF
-	TRBJ1-2	-	TRBV6-5	TGTGCCAGCAGAACCGTCGGAGGGGACTATGGCTACACCTTC	CASRTVGGDYGYTF
-	TRBJ1-6	-	TRBV5-1	TGCGCCAGCAGCTTGGCCCGAGGCAGCATTAATTCACCCCTCCACTTT	CASSLARGSINSPLHF